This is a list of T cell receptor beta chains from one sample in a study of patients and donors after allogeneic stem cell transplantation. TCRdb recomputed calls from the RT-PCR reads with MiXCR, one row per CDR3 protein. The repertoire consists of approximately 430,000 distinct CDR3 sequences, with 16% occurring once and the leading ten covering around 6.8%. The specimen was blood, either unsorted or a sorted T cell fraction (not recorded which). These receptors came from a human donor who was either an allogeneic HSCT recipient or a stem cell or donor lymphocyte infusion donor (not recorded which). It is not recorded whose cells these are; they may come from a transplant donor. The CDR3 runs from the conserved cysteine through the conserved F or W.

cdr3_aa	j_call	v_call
CAISRSVNTGELFF	TRBJ2-2	TRBV10-3
CASGGAPPTEAFF	TRBJ1-1	TRBV27
CASSQGRLGRLAGSYEQYF	TRBJ2-7	TRBV14
CASSEQGDSGKTIYF	TRBJ1-3	TRBV5-1
CASSLDQTSGMADTQYF	TRBJ2-3	TRBV11-2
CASTPGYTGELFF	TRBJ2-2	TRBV12-3/TRBV12-4
CASSSNPTGGIGYGYTF	TRBJ1-2	TRBV5-1
CASSYFGSGYTF	TRBJ1-2	TRBV6-2/TRBV6-3
CATSNSGSGLAKNIQYF	TRBJ2-4	TRBV15
CASRGGDLFFNEQFF	TRBJ2-1	TRBV5-1
CASSLISAGELFF	TRBJ2-2	TRBV12-3/TRBV12-4
CASSEFLLAQQETQYF	TRBJ2-5	TRBV2
CASSQGGLPGLQTDTQYF	TRBJ2-3	TRBV4-1
CSAREGQRPPDTQYF	TRBJ2-3	TRBV20-1
CASSRPGAGDYNEQFF	TRBJ2-1	TRBV7-7
CASSPKKGRAYEQYF	TRBJ2-7	TRBV6-1
CSAGRQGTGNTIYF	TRBJ1-3	TRBV20-1
CASRPGGASSYNEQFF	TRBJ2-1	TRBV6-1
CASSLILAGGADTQYF	TRBJ2-3	TRBV11-2
CASSQAGTSVYEQYF	TRBJ2-7	TRBV4-2
CASSFASSNEQFF	TRBJ2-1	TRBV7-2
CASSRTGGPLHF	TRBJ1-6	TRBV7-3
CASSPGGGRGYTF	TRBJ1-2	TRBV7-9
CASSTSPGLATNEQYF	TRBJ2-7	TRBV5-5
CSARDQGGLNTEAFF	TRBJ1-1	TRBV20-1
CASSLGLSTDTQYF	TRBJ2-3	TRBV5-1
CASSHTPLLLYEQYF	TRBJ2-7	TRBV7-2
CAIRTPYEQYF	TRBJ2-7	TRBV10-3
CASTVGRGNYGYTF	TRBJ1-2	TRBV12-3/TRBV12-4
CASSVEASGRLSYEQYF	TRBJ2-7	TRBV9
CASSLGRRGQGRDEQFF	TRBJ2-1	TRBV7-9
CASSRDLQETQYF	TRBJ2-5	TRBV2
CASSKTGVGEQYF	TRBJ2-7	TRBV12-3/TRBV12-4
CASSTSGRNTGELFF	TRBJ2-2	TRBV6-4
CASSFWSQLTDTQYF	TRBJ2-3	TRBV7-9
CASSLKRISGGPSYEQYF	TRBJ2-7	TRBV7-8
CSAAGTSGSLADTQYF	TRBJ2-3	TRBV20-1
CASSLGDRGRKTGELFF	TRBJ2-2	TRBV7-2
CASSGGFAGGTGEQFF	TRBJ2-1	TRBV5-6
CASSLGRTGSYNEQFF	TRBJ2-1	TRBV5-1
CARGRGADTQYF	TRBJ2-3	TRBV10-3
CASSLSIGTVTDTQYF	TRBJ2-3	TRBV27
CASSEEGPNEKLFF	TRBJ1-4	TRBV25-1
CASSLRAEGTGELFF	TRBJ2-2	TRBV7-8
CASSLAGNEKLFF	TRBJ1-4	TRBV5-6
CASTHTRDSYNEQFF	TRBJ2-1	TRBV7-2
CSAVSRGFYDNSPLHF	TRBJ1-6	TRBV20-1
CASSLQGSSYNSPLHF	TRBJ1-6	TRBV7-9
CASSQDLAGRADSYGYTF	TRBJ1-2	TRBV3-1
CATSDRDGLETQYF	TRBJ2-5	TRBV24-1
CAGASHTGELFF	TRBJ2-2	TRBV12-3/TRBV12-4
CASSTPWTGMAGELFF	TRBJ2-2	TRBV19